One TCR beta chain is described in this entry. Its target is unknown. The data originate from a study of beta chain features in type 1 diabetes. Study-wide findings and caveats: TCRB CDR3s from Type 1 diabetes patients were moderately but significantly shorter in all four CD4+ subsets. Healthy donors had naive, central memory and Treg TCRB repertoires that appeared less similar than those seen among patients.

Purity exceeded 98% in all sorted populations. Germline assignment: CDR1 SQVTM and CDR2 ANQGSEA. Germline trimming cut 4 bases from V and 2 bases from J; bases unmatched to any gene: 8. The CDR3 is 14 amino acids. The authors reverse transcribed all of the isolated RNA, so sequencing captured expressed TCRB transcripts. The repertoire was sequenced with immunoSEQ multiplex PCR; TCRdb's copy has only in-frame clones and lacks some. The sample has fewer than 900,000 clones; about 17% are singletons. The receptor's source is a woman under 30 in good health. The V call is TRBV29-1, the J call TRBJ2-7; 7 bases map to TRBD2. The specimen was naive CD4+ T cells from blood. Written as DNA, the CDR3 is TGCAGCGTTGTGGGAGGGCAGGGAGCCTACGAGCAGTACTTC. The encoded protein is CSVVGGQGAYEQYF.